The rows below give T cell receptor beta chains drawn from one sample of a study of cytomegalovirus exposure and HLA in healthy donors. Clones were sequenced by immunoSEQ multiplex PCR, and TCRdb holds only the in-frame ones, with some missing. The table shows 80,000 to 100,000 clones, with approximately 80% occurring only once. Sequencing was done on a sample of PBMCs. Source of these receptors: a female donor in good health and CMV-seropositive. Each CDR3 is given with its conserved first and last residue. Each record gives: J gene, V gene, D gene, clone size, CDR3 protein, CDR3 DNA. The D gene is left open where the match is weak. Some rows mark clone size as missing; the rest say once, few, many or name a class of expanded clone.

>TRBJ2-5|TRBV14|TRBD1|-
CASSQAGTGQETQYF
TGTGCCAGCAGCCAAGCCGGGACAGGGCAAGAGACCCAGTACTTC
>TRBJ2-6|TRBV5-1|-|-
CASSPSGSGAPGANVLTF
TGCGCCAGCAGCCCCAGCGGCTCAGGGGCGCCTGGGGCCAACGTCCTGACTTTC
>TRBJ2-5|TRBV25-1|TRBD1|-
CASSEYRTGGVGETQYF
TGTGCCAGCAGTGAATACAGGACAGGGGGCGTCGGAGAGACCCAGTACTTC
>TRBJ1-2|TRBV23-1|-|once
CASSHGGGYGYTF
TGCGCCAGCAGTCATGGGGGAGGCTATGGCTACACCTTC
>TRBJ2-7|TRBV11-2|TRBD2|-
CASSLAGAGSSYEQYF
TGTGCCAGCAGCTTAGCGGGAGCGGGGAGCTCCTACGAGCAGTACTTC
>TRBJ1-2|TRBV29-1|-|-
CSVEALNYGYTF
TGCAGCGTTGAGGCCCTGAACTATGGCTACACCTTC
>TRBJ1-3|TRBV4-2|-|once
CASSLTPIGNTIYF
TGTGCCAGCAGCCTAACACCGATTGGAAACACCATATATTTT
>TRBJ2-7|TRBV5-4|TRBD2|-
CASSSTVGLASYEQYF
TGTGCCAGCAGTTCCACAGTGGGACTAGCATCTTACGAGCAGTACTTC
>TRBJ2-1|TRBV7-6|TRBD2|-
CASSLYPSGADNEQFF
TGTGCCAGCAGCTTATATCCTAGCGGGGCAGACAATGAGCAGTTCTTC
>TRBJ2-2|TRBV29-1|-|-
CSVEIGQLLNGELFF
TGCAGCGTTGAGATTGGACAGTTACTGAACGGGGAGCTGTTTTTT
>TRBJ2-7|TRBV11-1|-|-
CASSLMGQRYEQYF
TGTGCCAGCAGCTTAATGGGACAAAGATACGAGCAGTACTTC
>TRBJ1-5|TRBV4-1|TRBD1|-
CASSQEGAKDRANQPQHF
TGCGCCAGCAGCCAAGAAGGAGCTAAGGACAGGGCCAATCAGCCCCAGCATTTT
>TRBJ2-3|TRBV4-1|-|-
CASSQGLGGGTDTQYF
TGCGCCAGCAGCCAAGGCTTGGGAGGTGGCACAGATACGCAGTATTTT
>TRBJ2-1|TRBV4-2|TRBD2|few
CASSQDGTSGMPYNEQFF
TGTGCCAGCAGCCAAGATGGGACTAGCGGGATGCCCTACAATGAGCAGTTCTTC
>TRBJ1-5|TRBV6-1|-|-
CASVGGDQPQHF
TGTGCCAGCGTGGGGGGGGATCAGCCCCAGCATTTT
>TRBJ2-5|TRBV18|-|few
CASSPLDNQETQYF
TGTGCCAGCTCACCACTAGATAACCAAGAGACCCAGTACTTC
>TRBJ1-1|TRBV5-1|TRBD1|-
CASRLGQGNTEAFF
TGCGCCAGCAGACTCGGACAGGGAAACACTGAAGCTTTCTTT
>TRBJ1-4|TRBV27|TRBD1|-
CASSSTGARKVNEKLFF
TGTGCCAGCAGTTCCACAGGGGCAAGGAAGGTTAATGAAAAACTGTTTTTT
>TRBJ2-7|TRBV18|-|-
CASSPPSGAYEQYF
TGTGCCAGCTCACCACCGTCGGGGGCCTACGAGCAGTACTTC
>TRBJ1-1|TRBV7-3|-|few
CASSIQGNTEAFF
TGTGCCAGCAGCATACAGGGCAACACTGAAGCTTTCTTT
>TRBJ2-7|TRBV2|TRBD2|-
CASQTSGIYEQYF
TGTGCCAGCCAGACTAGCGGGATATACGAGCAGTACTTC
>TRBJ2-7|TRBV7-3|TRBD2|-
CASSYSSELAGVGEQYF
TGTGCCAGCAGTTACTCCAGCGAACTAGCGGGCGTAGGCGAGCAGTACTTC
>TRBJ1-2|TRBV29-1|-|-
CSVEDAGASSGYTF
TGCAGCGTTGAAGATGCTGGGGCGTCTAGTGGCTACACCTTC
>TRBJ1-1|TRBV6-1|TRBD1|-
CASCTGASTEAFF
TGTGCCAGCTGTACAGGGGCGAGCACTGAAGCTTTCTTT
>TRBJ2-1|TRBV10-2|-|-
CASTDRQEQFF
TGCGCCAGCACCGACAGACAGGAGCAGTTCTTC
>TRBJ2-7|TRBV27|-|once
CASSSLQGLSDEQYF
TGTGCCAGCAGTTCTCTCCAGGGACTCTCCGACGAGCAGTACTTC
>TRBJ2-6|TRBV7-2|TRBD2|-
CASSFLSGGVLSGANVLTF
TGTGCCAGCAGCTTCCTTAGCGGGGGGGTCCTCTCTGGGGCCAACGTCCTGACTTTC
>TRBJ2-7|TRBV2|-|-
CASSRYEQYF
TGTGCCAGCAGCCGCTACGAGCAGTACTTC
>TRBJ2-7|TRBV28|TRBD1|-
CASSPYSRTGAYEQYF
TGTGCCAGCAGTCCTTACTCACGGACAGGGGCCTACGAGCAGTACTTC
>TRBJ2-7|TRBV5-5|TRBD1|once
CASSFRDRTYEQYF
TGTGCCAGCAGCTTCCGGGACAGGACCTACGAGCAGTACTTC
>TRBJ2-2|TRBV5-1|-|-
CASSLELGQLLTGELFF
TGCGCCAGCAGCTTGGAGCTTGGACAGCTCCTCACCGGGGAGCTGTTTTTT
>TRBJ2-1|TRBV28|-|-
CANSRGYNEQFF
TGTGCCAACTCCCGCGGGTACAATGAGCAGTTCTTC
>TRBJ2-1|TRBV5-6|-|once
CASSLWLSYNEQFF
TGTGCCAGCAGCTTGTGGCTGTCCTACAATGAGCAGTTCTTC
>TRBJ2-7|TRBV28|-|-
CASSLHEQYF
TGTGCCAGCAGTCTCCACGAGCAGTACTTC
>TRBJ2-2|TRBV27|-|-
CASSLGGINTGELFF
TGTGCCAGCAGTTTAGGCGGAATTAACACCGGGGAGCTGTTTTTT
>TRBJ2-1|TRBV9|TRBD1|-
CASSSTSQGNEQFF
TGTGCCAGCAGCTCTACGTCACAGGGGAATGAGCAGTTCTTC
>TRBJ2-5|TRBV14|TRBD2|-
CASSQDVLAGVETQYF
TGTGCCAGCAGCCAAGATGTCCTAGCGGGAGTGGAGACCCAGTACTTC
>TRBJ2-1|TRBV9|TRBD2|-
CASSVKLADYNEQFF
TGTGCCAGCAGCGTAAAACTAGCGGATTACAATGAGCAGTTCTTC
>TRBJ2-7|TRBV6-1|TRBD1|-
CASSEDGTGGYEQYF
TGTGCCAGCAGTGAAGATGGGACAGGGGGCTACGAGCAGTACTTC
>TRBJ2-1|TRBV28|TRBD2|-
CASSLTGTSGSAEQFF
TGTGCCAGCAGCTTAACCGGGACTAGCGGGAGTGCGGAGCAGTTCTTC
>TRBJ2-6|TRBV19|-|-
CASSILGVNFRGANVLTF
TGTGCCAGTAGTATTCTCGGAGTAAACTTTAGGGGGGCCAACGTCCTGACTTTC
>TRBJ2-7|TRBV5-6|TRBD2|-
CASSPTLAGGLYEQYF
TGTGCCAGCAGCCCGACCCTAGCGGGGGGTCTATACGAGCAGTACTTC
>TRBJ1-5|TRBV30|-|once
CAWSVLGAWQPQHF
TGTGCCTGGAGTGTACTTGGGGCCTGGCAGCCCCAGCATTTT
>TRBJ2-2|TRBV6-6|-|few
CASSYPGTGELFF
TGTGCCAGCAGTTACCCGGGTACCGGGGAGCTGTTTTTT